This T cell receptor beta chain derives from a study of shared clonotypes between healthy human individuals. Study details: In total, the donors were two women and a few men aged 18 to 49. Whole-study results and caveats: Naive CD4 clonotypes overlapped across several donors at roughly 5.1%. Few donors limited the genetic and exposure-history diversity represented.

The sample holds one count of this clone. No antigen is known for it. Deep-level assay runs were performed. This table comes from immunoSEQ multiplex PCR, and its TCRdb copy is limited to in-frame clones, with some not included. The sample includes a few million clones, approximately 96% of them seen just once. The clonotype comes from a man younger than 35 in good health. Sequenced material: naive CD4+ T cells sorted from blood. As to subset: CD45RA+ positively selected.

CDR3 residues: CASSPRRPSSTDTQYF. The CDR3 bases are TGCGCCAGCAGCCCCAGAAGGCCCTCCAGCACAGATACGCAGTATTTT. The rearrangement joins TRBV5-1 to TRBJ2-3; D unresolved. Germline loops: CDR1 SGHRS, CDR2 YFSETQ. The CDR3 spans 16 residues. Trimming pared 4 bases from V and 0 bases from J, leaving 15 bases between.